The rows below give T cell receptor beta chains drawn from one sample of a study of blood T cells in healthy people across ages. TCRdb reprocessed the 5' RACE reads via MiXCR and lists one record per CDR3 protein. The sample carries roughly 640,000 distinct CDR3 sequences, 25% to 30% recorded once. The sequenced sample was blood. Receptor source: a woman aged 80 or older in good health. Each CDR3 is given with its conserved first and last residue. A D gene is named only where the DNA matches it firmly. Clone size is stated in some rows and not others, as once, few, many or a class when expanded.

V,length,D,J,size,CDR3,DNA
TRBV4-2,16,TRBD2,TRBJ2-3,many,CASSQVTSSTTDTQYF,TGTGCCAGCAGCCAAGTGACTAGCTCGACTACAGATACGCAGTATTTT
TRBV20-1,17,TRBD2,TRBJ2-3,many,CSARVPFGGGLTDTQYF,TGCAGTGCTAGAGTTCCTTTTGGCGGGGGGCTCACAGATACGCAGTATTTT
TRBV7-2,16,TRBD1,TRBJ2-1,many,CASSLGGQGRHNEQFF,TGTGCCAGCAGCTTAGGGGGACAGGGGCGCCACAATGAGCAGTTCTTC
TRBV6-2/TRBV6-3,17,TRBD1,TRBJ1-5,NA,CASSYEIGTGRNQPQHF,TGTGCCAGTAGTTATGAGATCGGGACAGGACGCAATCAGCCCCAGCATTTT
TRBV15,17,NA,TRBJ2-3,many,CATSREAGTTSTDTQYF,TGTGCCACCAGCAGAGAGGCAGGGACAACTAGCACAGATACGCAGTATTTT
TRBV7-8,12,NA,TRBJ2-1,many,CASSLAGMEQFF,TGTGCCAGCAGCTTAGCCGGTATGGAGCAGTTCTTC
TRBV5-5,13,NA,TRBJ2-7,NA,CASSLAGMDEQYF,TGTGCCAGCAGCTTGGCAGGGATGGACGAGCAGTACTTC
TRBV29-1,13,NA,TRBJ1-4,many,CSVDGGGEEKLFF,TGCAGCGTTGACGGGGGGGGAGAGGAAAAACTGTTTTTT
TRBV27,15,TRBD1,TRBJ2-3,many,CASSLYTGGGDTQYF,TGTGCCAGCAGTTTATACACAGGGGGCGGGGATACGCAGTATTTT
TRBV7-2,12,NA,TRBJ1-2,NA,CASSYNAGGHTF,TGTGCCAGCAGCTACAACGCAGGAGGCCACACCTTC
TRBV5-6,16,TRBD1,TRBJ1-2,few,CASTEGAGGINYGYTF,TGTGCCAGCACCGAGGGCGCAGGGGGGATTAACTATGGCTACACCTTC
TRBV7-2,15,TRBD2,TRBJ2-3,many,CASSPGLPSTDTQYF,TGTGCCAGCAGCCCGGGACTACCTAGCACAGATACGCAGTATTTT
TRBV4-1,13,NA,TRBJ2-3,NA,CASSQQVTDTQYF,TGCGCCAGCAGCCAACAAGTGACAGATACGCAGTATTTT
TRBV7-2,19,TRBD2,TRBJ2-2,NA,CASRLARGGLAENTGELFF,TGTGCCAGCAGGCTAGCCCGAGGGGGACTAGCGGAGAACACCGGGGAGCTGTTTTTT
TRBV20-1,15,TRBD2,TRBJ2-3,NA,CSAIGLAGVSDTQYF,TGCAGTGCTATTGGACTAGCGGGAGTTTCGGATACGCAGTATTTT
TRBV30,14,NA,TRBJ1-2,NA,CAWSVHRVNYGYTF,TGTGCCTGGAGTGTACACAGGGTTAACTATGGCTACACCTTC
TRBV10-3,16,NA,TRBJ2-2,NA,CAIRIEYLLNTGELFF,TGTGCCATCAGGATCGAGTACCTTCTGAACACCGGGGAGCTGTTTTTT
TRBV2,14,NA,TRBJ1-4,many,CASKQDSTNEKLFF,TGTGCCAGCAAGCAGGACTCAACTAATGAAAAACTGTTTTTT
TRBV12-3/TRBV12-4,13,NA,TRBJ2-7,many,CASSLVGRQEQYF,TGTGCCAGCAGTTTAGTGGGACGCCAGGAGCAGTACTTC
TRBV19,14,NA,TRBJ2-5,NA,CASSTMNWRQEQYF,TGTGCCAGTAGTACCATGAATTGGAGGCAGGAGCAGTACTTC
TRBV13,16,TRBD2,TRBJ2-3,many,CASSRGLAGGADTQYF,TGTGCCAGCAGCCGTGGACTAGCGGGGGGGGCAGATACGCAGTATTTT
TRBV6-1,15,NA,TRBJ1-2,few,CASSFKSGSGDGYTF,TGTGCCAGCAGTTTTAAGAGCGGGTCAGGGGATGGCTACACCTTC
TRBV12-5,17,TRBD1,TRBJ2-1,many,CASAPPTGTGQYNEQFF,TGTGCTAGTGCCCCTCCCACCGGGACAGGCCAATACAATGAGCAGTTCTTC
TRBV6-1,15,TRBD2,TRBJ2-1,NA,CAITSRAGGYNEQFF,TGTGCCATCACGTCTAGAGCGGGGGGCTACAATGAGCAGTTCTTC
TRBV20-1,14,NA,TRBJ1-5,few,CSAREGGSNQPQHF,TGCAGTGCCCGCGAGGGAGGAAGCAATCAGCCCCAGCATTTT
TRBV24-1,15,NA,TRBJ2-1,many,CATSDLLRGRNEQFF,TGTGCCACCAGTGATTTGCTCCGGGGAAGGAATGAGCAGTTCTTC
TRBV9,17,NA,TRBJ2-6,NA,CASSVDIRPSGANVLTF,TGTGCCAGCAGCGTAGATATCCGCCCCTCTGGGGCCAACGTCCTGACTTTC
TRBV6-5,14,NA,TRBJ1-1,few,CASSYNRKNTEAFF,TGTGCCAGCAGTTATAACAGAAAGAACACTGAAGCTTTCTTT
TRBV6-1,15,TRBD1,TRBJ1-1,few,CASRRTGDFIAEAFF,TGTGCCAGCAGGCGGACAGGGGATTTTATCGCTGAAGCTTTCTTT
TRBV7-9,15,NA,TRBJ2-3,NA,CASSQAEASTDTQYF,TGTGCCAGCAGCCAGGCGGAGGCGAGCACAGATACGCAGTATTTT
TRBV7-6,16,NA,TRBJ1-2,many,CASSPKAAREDYGYTF,TGTGCCAGCAGCCCCAAGGCGGCCAGGGAGGACTATGGCTACACCTTC
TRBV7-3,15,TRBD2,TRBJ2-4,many,CASSLRSGGAAIQYF,TGTGCCAGCAGCTTACGTAGCGGGGGGGCCGCCATTCAGTACTTC
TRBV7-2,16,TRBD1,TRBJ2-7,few,CASSRRTGAYRGEQYF,TGTGCCAGCAGCAGACGGACAGGGGCTTATCGGGGCGAGCAGTACTTC
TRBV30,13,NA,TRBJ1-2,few,CACTGRGAGGYTF,TGTGCCTGTACAGGGAGAGGGGCTGGTGGCTACACCTTC
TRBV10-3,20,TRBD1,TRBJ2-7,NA,CAIKKGTGAPSTEVACEQYF,TGTGCCATCAAAAAAGGGACAGGGGCCCCGTCTACCGAGGTCGCCTGCGAGCAGTACTTC
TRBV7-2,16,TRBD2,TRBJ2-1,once,CASSTIAGGLRETQFF,TGTGCCAGCAGTACCATAGCGGGGGGGCTGAGAGAGACCCAGTTCTTC
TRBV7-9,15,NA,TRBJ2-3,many,CASSLVRPPTDTQYF,TGTGCCAGCAGCTTAGTGCGGCCGCCGACAGATACGCAGTATTTT
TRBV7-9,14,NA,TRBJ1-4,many,CASSFSGLGEKLFF,TGTGCCAGCAGCTTCTCGGGCCTCGGGGAAAAACTGTTTTTT
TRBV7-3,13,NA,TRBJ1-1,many,CASSLVGSTEAFF,TGTGCCAGCAGCTTAGTGGGATCCACTGAAGCTTTCTTT
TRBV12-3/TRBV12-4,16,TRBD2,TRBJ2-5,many,CASSFLAGGLEWTQYF,TGTGCCAGCAGTTTTTTAGCGGGCGGGTTGGAGTGGACCCAGTACTTC
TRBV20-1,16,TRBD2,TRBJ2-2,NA,CSATEVTSGNTGELFF,TGCAGTGCCACGGAGGTTACTAGCGGTAACACCGGGGAGCTGTTTTTT
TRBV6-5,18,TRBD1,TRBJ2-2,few,CASSYYIPGQGSTGELFF,TGTGCCAGCAGTTACTATATCCCGGGACAGGGATCCACCGGGGAGCTGTTTTTT
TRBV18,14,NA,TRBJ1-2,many,CASSPDSARYGYTF,TGTGCCAGCTCACCAGACAGCGCCCGCTATGGCTACACCTTC
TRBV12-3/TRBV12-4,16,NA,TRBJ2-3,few,CASTVPRRGATDVQYF,TGTGCCAGCACCGTACCGAGGCGGGGAGCCACAGATGTGCAGTATTTT
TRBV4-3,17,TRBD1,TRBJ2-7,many,CASSQDRGARDSYEQYF,TGCGCCAGCAGCCAAGATCGTGGGGCCCGGGACAGCTACGAGCAGTACTTC
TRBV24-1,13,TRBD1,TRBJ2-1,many,CATTADRDGEQFF,TGTGCCACCACGGCGGACAGGGACGGTGAGCAGTTCTTC
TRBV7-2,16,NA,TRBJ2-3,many,CASSLQGTPSTDTQYF,TGTGCCAGCAGCTTACAGGGGACTCCGTCCACAGATACGCAGTATTTT
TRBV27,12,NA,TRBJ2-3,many,CASRGTRVTQYF,TGTGCCAGCAGAGGGACGCGAGTTACGCAGTATTTT
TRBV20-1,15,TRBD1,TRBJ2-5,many,CSAGNPGQGQETQYF,TGCAGTGCTGGTAATCCGGGACAGGGACAAGAGACCCAGTACTTC
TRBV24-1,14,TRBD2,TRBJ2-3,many,CATSEGGRADTQYF,TGTGCCACCAGTGAGGGGGGGAGAGCAGATACGCAGTATTTT
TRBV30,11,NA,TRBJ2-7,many,CAWSVNLEQYF,TGTGCCTGGAGTGTTAACCTCGAGCAGTACTTC
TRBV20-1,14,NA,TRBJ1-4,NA,CSALTGITNEKLFF,TGCAGTGCTCTCACAGGGATCACTAATGAAAAACTGTTTTTT